This T cell receptor beta chain was sequenced during a study of T cells in Graves' hyperthyroidism and ophthalmopathy. The table lists this clonotype with many counts. Amplification yielded TCR beta CDR3 regions, with RNA transcripts as the source. With the HTBI primer set, the TCR CDR3 went through a first round of RT-PCR. TCRdb passed the multiplex PCR reads through MiXCR, listing each CDR3 protein once. The table lists about 380,000 distinct CDR3 sequences, more than 12% of them singletons, with about 19% in the top ten. Trimming pared 1 base from V and 2 bases from J, leaving 12 bases between. Germline V gives CDR1 SNHLY, CDR2 FYNNEI. The length of the CDR3 is 16 residues.

The gene calls are TRBV2 and TRBJ1-5; D is uncertain. Sequencing was performed on blood. This receptor was taken from a woman aged 25-40 years with Graves' ophthalmopathy. The CDR3 DNA reads as TGTGCCAGCAGTGAAGAAGACCTGGGTGGCAATCAGCCCCAGCATTTT. This encodes CASSEEDLGGNQPQHF.